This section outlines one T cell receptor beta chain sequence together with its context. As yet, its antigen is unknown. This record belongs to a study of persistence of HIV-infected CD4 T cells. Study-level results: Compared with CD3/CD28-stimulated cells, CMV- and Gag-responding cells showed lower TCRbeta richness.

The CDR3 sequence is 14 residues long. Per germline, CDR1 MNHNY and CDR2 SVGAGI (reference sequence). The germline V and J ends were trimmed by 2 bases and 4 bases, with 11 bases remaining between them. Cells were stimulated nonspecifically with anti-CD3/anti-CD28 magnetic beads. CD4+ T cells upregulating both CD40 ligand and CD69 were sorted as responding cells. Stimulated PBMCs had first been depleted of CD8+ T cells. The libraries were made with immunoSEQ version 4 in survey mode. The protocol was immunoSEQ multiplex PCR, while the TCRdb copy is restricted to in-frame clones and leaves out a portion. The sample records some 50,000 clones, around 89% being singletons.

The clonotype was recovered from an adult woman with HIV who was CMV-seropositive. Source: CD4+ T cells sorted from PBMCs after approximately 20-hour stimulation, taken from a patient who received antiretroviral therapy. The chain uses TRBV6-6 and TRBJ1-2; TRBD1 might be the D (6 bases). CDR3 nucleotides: TGTGCCAGCAGTTACCGATCAGGGGCCTATGGCTACACCTTC. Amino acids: CASSYRSGAYGYTF.